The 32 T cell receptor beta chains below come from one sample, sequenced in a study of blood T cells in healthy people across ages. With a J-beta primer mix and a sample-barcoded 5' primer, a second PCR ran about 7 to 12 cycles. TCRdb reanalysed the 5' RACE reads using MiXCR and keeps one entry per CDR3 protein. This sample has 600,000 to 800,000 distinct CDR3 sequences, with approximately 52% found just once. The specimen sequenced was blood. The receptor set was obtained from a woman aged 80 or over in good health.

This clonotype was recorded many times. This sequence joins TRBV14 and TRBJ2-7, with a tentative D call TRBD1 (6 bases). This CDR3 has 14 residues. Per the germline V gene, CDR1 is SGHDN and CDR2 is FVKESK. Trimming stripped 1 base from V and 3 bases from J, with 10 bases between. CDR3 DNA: TGTGCCAGCAGCCAAGGTACAGGGAGCTACGAGCAGTACTTC. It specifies CASSQGTGSYEQYF. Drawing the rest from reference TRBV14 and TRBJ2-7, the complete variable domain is EAGVTQFPSHSVIEKGQTVTLRCDPISGHDNLYWYRRVMGKEIKFLLHFVKESKQDESGMPNNRFLAERTGGTYSTLKVQPAELEDSGVYFCASSQGTGSYEQYFGPGTRLTVT.

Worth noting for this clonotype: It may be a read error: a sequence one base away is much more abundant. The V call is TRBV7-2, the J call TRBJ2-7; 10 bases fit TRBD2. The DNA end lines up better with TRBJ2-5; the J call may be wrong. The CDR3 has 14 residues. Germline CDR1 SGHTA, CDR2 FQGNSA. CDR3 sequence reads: CASSWTSGEETQYF. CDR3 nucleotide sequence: TGTGCCAGCAGCTGGACTAGCGGAGAAGAGACCCAGTACTTC.

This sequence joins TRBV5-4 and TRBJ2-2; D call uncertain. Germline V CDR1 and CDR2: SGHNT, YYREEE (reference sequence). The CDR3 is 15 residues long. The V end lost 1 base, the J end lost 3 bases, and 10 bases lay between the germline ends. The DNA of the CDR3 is TGTGCCAGCAGCTTGAGGGCAGATTACACCGGGGAGCTGTTTTTT. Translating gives CASSLRADYTGELFF.

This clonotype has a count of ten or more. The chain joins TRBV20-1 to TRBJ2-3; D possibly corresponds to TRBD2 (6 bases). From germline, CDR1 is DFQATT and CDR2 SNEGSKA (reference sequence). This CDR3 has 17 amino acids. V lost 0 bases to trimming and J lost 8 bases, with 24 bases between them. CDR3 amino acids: CSARDLGGAGRFRTQYF. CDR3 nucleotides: TGCAGTGCTAGAGATCTCGGGGGAGCAGGGCGATTCCGTACGCAGTATTTT.

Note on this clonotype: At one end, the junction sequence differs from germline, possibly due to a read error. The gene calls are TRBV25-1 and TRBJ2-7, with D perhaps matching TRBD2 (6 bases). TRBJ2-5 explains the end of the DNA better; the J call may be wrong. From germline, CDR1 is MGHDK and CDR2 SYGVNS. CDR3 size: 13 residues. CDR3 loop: CASSDYRGETQYF. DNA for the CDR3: TGTGCCAGTAGTGACTATCGGGGGGAGACCCAGTACTTC.

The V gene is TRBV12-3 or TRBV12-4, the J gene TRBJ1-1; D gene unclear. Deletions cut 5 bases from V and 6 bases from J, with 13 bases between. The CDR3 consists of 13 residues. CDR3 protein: CASSPTFVAEAFF. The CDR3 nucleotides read TGTGCCAGCAGTCCCACCTTCGTCGCTGAAGCTTTCTTT.

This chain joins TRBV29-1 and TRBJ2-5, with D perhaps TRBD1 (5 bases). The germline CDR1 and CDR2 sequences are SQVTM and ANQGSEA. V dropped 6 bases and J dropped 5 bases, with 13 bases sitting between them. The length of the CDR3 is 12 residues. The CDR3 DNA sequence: TGCAGCGTGGCCTTGGGGCCGGAGACCCAGTACTTC. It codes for CSVALGPETQYF. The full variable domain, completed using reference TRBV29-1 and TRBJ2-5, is SAVISQKPSRDICQRGTSLTIQCQVDSQVTMMFWYRQQPGQSLTLIATANQGSEATYESGFVIDKFPISRPNLTFSTLTVSNMSPEDSSIYLCSVALGPETQYFGPGTRLLVL.

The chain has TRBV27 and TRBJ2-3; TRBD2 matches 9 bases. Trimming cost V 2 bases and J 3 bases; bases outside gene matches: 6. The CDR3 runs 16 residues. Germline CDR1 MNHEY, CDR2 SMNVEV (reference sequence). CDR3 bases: TGTGCCAGCAGTTTAGCCGCGGGGGGGCAAACAGATACGCAGTATTTT. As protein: CASSLAAGGQTDTQYF.

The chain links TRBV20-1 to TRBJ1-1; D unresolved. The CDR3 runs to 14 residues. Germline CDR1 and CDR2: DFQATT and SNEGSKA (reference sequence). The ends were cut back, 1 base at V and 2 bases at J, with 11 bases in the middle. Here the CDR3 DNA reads TGCAGTGCTAGAGGCCCGGGGAGCAACACTGAAGCTTTCTTT. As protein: CSARGPGSNTEAFF.

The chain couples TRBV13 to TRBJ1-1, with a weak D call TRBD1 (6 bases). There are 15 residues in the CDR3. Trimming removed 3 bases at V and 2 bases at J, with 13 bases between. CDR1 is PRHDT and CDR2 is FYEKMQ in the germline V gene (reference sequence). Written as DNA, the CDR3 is TGTGCCAGCAGCTTCCTGGGGGCCCCAAACACTGAAGCTTTCTTT. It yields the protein CASSFLGAPNTEAFF.

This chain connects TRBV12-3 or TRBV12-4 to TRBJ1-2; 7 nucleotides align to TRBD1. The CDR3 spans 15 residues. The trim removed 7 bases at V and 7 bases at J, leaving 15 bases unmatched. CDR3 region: CASTGRTGRGLGYTF. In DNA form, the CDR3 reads TGTGCCAGCACTGGAAGGACAGGAAGAGGACTTGGCTACACCTTC.

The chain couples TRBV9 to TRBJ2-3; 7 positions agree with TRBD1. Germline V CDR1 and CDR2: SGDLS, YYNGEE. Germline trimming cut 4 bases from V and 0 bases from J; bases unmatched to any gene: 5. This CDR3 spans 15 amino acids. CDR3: CASSSTGASTDTQYF. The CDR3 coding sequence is TGTGCCAGCAGCTCCACAGGGGCGAGCACAGATACGCAGTATTTT.

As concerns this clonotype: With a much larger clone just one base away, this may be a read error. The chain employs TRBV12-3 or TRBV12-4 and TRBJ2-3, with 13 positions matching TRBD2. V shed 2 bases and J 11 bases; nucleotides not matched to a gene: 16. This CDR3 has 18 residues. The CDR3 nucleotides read TGTGCCAGCAGTTTAACGACTAGCGGGAGGCCCCTGCACATTGTGCAGTATTTT. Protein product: CASSLTTSGRPLHIVQYF.

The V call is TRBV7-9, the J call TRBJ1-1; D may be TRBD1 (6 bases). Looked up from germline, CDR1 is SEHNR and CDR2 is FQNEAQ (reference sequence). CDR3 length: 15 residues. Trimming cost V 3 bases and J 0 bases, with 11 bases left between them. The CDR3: CASSLVGGVNTEAFF. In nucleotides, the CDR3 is TGTGCCAGCAGCTTGGTAGGGGGGGTGAACACTGAAGCTTTCTTT. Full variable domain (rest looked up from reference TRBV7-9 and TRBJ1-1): DTGVSQNPRHKITKRGQNVTFRCDPISEHNRLYWYRQTLGQGPEFLTYFQNEAQLEKSRLLSDRFSAERPKGSFSTLEIQRTEQGDSAMYLCASSLVGGVNTEAFFGQGTRLTVV.

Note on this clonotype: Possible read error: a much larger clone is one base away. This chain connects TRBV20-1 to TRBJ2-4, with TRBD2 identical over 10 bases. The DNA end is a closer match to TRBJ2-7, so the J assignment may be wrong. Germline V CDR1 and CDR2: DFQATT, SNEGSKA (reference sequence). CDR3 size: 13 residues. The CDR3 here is CSVAGTSESEQYF. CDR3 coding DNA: TGCAGTGTCGCCGGGACTAGCGAGAGCGAGCAGTACTTC.

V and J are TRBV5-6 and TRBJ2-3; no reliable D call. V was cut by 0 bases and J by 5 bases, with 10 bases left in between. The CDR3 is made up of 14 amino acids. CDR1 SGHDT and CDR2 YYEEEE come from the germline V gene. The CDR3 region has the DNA TGTGCCAGCAGCTTGGTGGCTAATGGAGATACGCAGTATTTT. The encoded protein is CASSLVANGDTQYF.

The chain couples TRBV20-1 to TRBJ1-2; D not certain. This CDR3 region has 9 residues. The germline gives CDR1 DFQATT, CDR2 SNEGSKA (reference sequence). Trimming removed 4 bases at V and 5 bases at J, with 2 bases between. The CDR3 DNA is TGCAGTGCTATTTATGGCTACACCTTC. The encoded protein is CSAIYGYTF.

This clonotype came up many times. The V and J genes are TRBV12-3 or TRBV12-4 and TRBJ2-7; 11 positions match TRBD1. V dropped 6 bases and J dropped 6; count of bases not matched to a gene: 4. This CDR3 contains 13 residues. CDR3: CASSHGTGGEQYF. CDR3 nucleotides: TGTGCCAGCAGCCATGGGACAGGGGGCGAGCAGTACTTC.

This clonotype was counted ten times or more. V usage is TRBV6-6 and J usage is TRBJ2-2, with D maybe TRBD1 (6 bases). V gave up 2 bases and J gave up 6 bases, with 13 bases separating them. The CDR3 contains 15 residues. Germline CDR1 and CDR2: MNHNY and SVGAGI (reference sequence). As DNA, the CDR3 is TGTGCCAGCAGTTACCCCCACAGGGTCGCCGGGGAGCTGTTTTTT. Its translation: CASSYPHRVAGELFF.

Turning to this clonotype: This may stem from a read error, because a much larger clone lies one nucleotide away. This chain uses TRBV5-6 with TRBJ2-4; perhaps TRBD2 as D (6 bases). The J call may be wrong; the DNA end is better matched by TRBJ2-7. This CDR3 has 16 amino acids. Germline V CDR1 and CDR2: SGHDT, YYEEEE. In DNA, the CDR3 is TGTGCCAGCAGCTTACTTGGGGGGAAGGGTTTACGCGAGCAGTACTTC. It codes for CASSLLGGKGLREQYF.

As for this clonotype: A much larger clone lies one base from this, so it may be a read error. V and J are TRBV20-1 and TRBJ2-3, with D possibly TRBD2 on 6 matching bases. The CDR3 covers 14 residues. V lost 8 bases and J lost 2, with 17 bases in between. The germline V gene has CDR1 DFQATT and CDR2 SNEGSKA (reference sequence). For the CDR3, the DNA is TGCAGTACCACCGGGGGACCCCTCACAGATACGCAGTATTTT. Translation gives CSTTGGPLTDTQYF.

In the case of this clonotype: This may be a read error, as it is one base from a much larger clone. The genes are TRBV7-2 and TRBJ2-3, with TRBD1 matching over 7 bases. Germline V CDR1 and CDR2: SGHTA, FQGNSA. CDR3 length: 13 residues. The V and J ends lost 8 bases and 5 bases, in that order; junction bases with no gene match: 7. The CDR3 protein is CASGPNRGDTQYF. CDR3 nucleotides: TGTGCCAGCGGCCCTAACAGGGGAGATACGCAGTATTTT.

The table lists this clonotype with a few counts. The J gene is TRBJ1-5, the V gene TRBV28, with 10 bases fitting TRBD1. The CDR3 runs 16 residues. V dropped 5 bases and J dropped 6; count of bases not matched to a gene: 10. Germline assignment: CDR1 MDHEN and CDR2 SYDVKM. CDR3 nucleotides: TGTGCCAGCAGTCCCGACAGGGGGCAGGGGAGTCAGCCCCAGCATTTT. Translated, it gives CASSPDRGQGSQPQHF.

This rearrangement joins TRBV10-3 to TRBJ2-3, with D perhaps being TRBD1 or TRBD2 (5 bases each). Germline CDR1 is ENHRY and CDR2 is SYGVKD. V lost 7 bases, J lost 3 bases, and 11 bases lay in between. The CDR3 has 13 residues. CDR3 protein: CAIKQEDTDTQYF. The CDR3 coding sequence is TGTGCCATCAAACAGGAGGATACAGATACGCAGTATTTT.

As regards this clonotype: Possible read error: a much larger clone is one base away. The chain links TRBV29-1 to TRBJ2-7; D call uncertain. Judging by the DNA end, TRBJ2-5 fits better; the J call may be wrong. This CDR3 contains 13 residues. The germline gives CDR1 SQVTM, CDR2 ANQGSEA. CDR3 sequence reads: CSVEVGRLETQYF. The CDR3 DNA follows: TGCAGCGTTGAAGTGGGCAGACTGGAGACCCAGTACTTC.

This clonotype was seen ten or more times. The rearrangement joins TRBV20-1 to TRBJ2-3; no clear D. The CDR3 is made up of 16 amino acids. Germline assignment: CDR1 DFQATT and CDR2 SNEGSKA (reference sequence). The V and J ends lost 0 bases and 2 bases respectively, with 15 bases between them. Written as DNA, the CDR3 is TGCAGTGCTAGAGATCTGATTATGGCGCACACAGATACGCAGTATTTT. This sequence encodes CSARDLIMAHTDTQYF.

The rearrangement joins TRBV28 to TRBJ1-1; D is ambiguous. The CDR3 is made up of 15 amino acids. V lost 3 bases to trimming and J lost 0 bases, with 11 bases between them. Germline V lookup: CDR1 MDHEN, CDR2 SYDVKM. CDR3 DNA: TGTGCCAGCAGTTTGACAAGGCCCATGAACACTGAAGCTTTCTTT. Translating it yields CASSLTRPMNTEAFF.

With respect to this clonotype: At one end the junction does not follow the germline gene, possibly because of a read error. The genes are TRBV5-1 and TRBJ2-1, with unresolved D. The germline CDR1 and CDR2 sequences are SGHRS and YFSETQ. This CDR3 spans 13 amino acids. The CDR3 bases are TGCGCCAGCAGCCCTCTTCAAAGCGATGAGCTGTTCTTC. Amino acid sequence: CASSPLQSDELFF.

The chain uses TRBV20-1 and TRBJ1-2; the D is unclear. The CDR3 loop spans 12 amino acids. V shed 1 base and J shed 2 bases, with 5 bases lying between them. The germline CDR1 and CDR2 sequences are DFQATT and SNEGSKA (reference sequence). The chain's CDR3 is CSARAENYGYTF. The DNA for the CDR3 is TGCAGTGCTAGAGCCGAGAACTATGGCTACACCTTC.

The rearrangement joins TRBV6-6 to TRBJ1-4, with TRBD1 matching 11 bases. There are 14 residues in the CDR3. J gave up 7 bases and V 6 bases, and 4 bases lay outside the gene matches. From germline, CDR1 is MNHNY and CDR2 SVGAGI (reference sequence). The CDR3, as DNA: TGTGCCAGCAGCCAGGACAGGGGGCGTGAAAAACTGTTTTTT. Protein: CASSQDRGREKLFF.

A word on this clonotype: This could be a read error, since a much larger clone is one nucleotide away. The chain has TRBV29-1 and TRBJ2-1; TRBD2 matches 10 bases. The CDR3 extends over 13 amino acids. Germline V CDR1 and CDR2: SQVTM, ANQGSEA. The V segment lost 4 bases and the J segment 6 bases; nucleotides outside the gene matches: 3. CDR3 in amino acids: CSVAGLATNEQFF. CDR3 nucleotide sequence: TGCAGCGTTGCGGGACTAGCGACCAATGAGCAGTTCTTC.

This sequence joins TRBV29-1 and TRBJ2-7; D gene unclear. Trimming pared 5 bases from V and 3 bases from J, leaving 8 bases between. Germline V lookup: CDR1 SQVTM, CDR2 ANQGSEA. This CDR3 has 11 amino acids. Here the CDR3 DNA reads TGCAGCGTTTCGAAAGACTACGAGCAGTACTTC. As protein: CSVSKDYEQYF.